These T cell receptor beta chains were read from a single sample in a study of blood T cell repertoires in COVID-19. The data were produced by immunoSEQ multiplex PCR, yet TCRdb's version contains in-frame clones alone and is incomplete. The data show about 380,000 clones, around 89% seen once. The sequenced sample was peripheral blood. The source is a man aged 18 to 29 with active or convalescent COVID-19. Each CDR3 is given without its conserved first and last residue. A D gene is named only where the DNA matches it firmly. Size is omitted from some rows. Given values are once, few, many or a class for expanded clones.

TRBJ2-5 TRBV4-2 - - ASSQDTAGWETQY
TRBJ2-2 TRBV5-4 - - ASSFLPTGELF
TRBJ2-7 TRBV12-3/TRBV12-4 - - ASRATPGYEQY
TRBJ1-2 TRBV10-1 - - ASSESGTKSHYGYT
TRBJ1-6 TRBV10-2 - - ASGLGDYSPLH
TRBJ1-2 TRBV29-1 - - SVETGFNYGYT
TRBJ2-5 TRBV3-1/TRBV3-2 TRBD1 - ASSPVVTGGTKGRQETQY
TRBJ2-3 TRBV11-1 TRBD2 - ASSGRGNTDTQY
TRBJ1-6 TRBV3-1/TRBV3-2 - few ASRGSPILSSYNSPLH
TRBJ2-7 TRBV12-3/TRBV12-4 - - ASTSEVIGEQY
TRBJ1-1 TRBV5-1 - - ASSLDSDTEAF
TRBJ1-3 TRBV5-1 - once ASSPLRGFSGNTIY
TRBJ2-7 TRBV7-9 TRBD1 few ASSLDRGYEQY
TRBJ2-5 TRBV28 TRBD2 - ASSPASGGWPQY
TRBJ1-5 TRBV5-5 TRBD1 - ASSPGTGGPRNNQPQH
TRBJ2-5 TRBV2 TRBD1 once ASSTGGPETQY
TRBJ2-2 TRBV7-3 TRBD2 - ASSSGLAGGIGELF
TRBJ2-7 TRBV27 - - ASSLRGTYEQY